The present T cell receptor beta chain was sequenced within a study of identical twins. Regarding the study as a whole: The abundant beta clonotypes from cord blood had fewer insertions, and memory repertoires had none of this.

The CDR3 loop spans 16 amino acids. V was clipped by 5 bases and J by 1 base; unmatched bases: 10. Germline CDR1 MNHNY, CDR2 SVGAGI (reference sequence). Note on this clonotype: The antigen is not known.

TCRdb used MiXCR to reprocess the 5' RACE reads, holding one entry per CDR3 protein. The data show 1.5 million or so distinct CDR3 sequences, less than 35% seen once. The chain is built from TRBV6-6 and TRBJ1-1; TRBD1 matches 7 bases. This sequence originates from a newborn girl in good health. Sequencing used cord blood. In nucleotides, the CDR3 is TGTGCCAGCAGTCCCCATAACAGGGGAGGGAACACTGAAGCTTTCTTT. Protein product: CASSPHNRGGNTEAFF.